This entry lists 26 T cell receptor beta chains sequenced from one sample in a study of shared clonotypes between healthy human individuals. The method was immunoSEQ multiplex PCR; TCRdb's version includes in-frame clones alone and lacks a portion of them. The table has about 1.5 million clones, roughly 96% seen once. Sequences were obtained from naive CD4+ T cells sorted from blood. Regarding subset: CD45RA+ positively selected. All receptors derive from a man aged 25 to 40 in good health.

This rearrangement joins TRBV20-1 to TRBJ1-2; no definite D call. Germline loops: CDR1 DFQATT, CDR2 SNEGSKA (reference sequence). The CDR3 spans 11 residues. The V gene lost 0 bases and the J gene lost 4 bases, with 3 bases spanning the gap. The CDR3: CSAREPYGYTF. The DNA of the CDR3 is TGCAGTGCTAGAGAACCCTATGGCTACACCTTC.

The genes are TRBV5-1 and TRBJ2-7, with D perhaps TRBD1 or TRBD2 (5 bases each). Germline lookup yields CDR1 SGHRS and CDR2 YFSETQ. The CDR3 spans 14 residues. The V end lost 4 bases, the J end lost 7 bases, and 18 bases lay between the germline ends. CDR3 nucleotide sequence: TGCGCCAGCAGCGTGGGACCCCCGTCGGGTGAGCAGTACTTC. This codes for CASSVGPPSGEQYF.

The chain uses TRBV5-4 and TRBJ2-5, with D possibly matching TRBD2 (6 bases). V was cut by 4 bases and J by 6 bases, with 16 bases left in between. The V gene's germline CDR1 is SGHNT and CDR2 YYREEE (reference sequence). The CDR3 has 14 residues. The CDR3 region has the DNA TGTGCCAGCAGCCAGGCGGAGGGGCTGAAGACCCAGTACTTC. This gives the protein CASSQAEGLKTQYF.

The gene calls are TRBV29-1 and TRBJ2-1, with no clear D. Germline CDR1 reads SQVTM; CDR2 reads ANQGSEA. V lost 8 bases and J 12 bases, leaving 14 bases between the germline ends. The CDR3 has 10 amino acids. The CDR3 region is CSLGESRQFF. CDR3 bases: TGCAGCCTAGGAGAATCGAGGCAGTTCTTC.

V and J are TRBV9 and TRBJ2-6; no reliable D call. Germline V gene sequence: CDR1 SGDLS, CDR2 YYNGEE. V dropped 4 bases and J dropped 0 bases, with 17 bases sitting between them. This CDR3 is 18 amino acids long. The CDR3 bases are TGTGCCAGCAGCCCGACCTGGACCTACCTCTCTGGGGCCAACGTCCTGACTTTC. Translation: CASSPTWTYLSGANVLTF.

The rearrangement uses TRBV2 and TRBJ2-6; D tentatively reads TRBD1 or TRBD2 (5 bases each). Germline CDR1 and CDR2: SNHLY and FYNNEI. This CDR3 is 16 amino acids long. V was pared by 1 base and J by 0 bases, with 7 bases between. The DNA for the CDR3 is TGTGCCAGCAGTGAAGAGGGGAGCTCTGGGGCCAACGTCCTGACTTTC. This encodes CASSEEGSSGANVLTF.

This clone was found a few times. The chain has TRBV7-9 and TRBJ2-7; D gene unclear. The CDR3 covers 11 residues. CDR1 is SEHNR and CDR2 is FQNEAQ in the germline V gene (reference sequence). Trimming took 4 bases from V and 9 from J, leaving 10 bases between them. The CDR3 protein is CASSSVGRQYF. The CDR3 DNA follows: TGTGCCAGCAGCTCGGTGGGAAGGCAGTACTTC. The full variable domain, completed using reference TRBV7-9 and TRBJ2-7, is DTGVSQNPRHKITKRGQNVTFRCDPISEHNRLYWYRQTLGQGPEFLTYFQNEAQLEKSRLLSDRFSAERPKGSFSTLEIQRTEQGDSAMYLCASSSVGRQYFGPGTRLTVT.

The chain employs TRBV7-9 and TRBJ1-2; D might be TRBD1 (6 bases). The CDR3 spans 13 residues. The V end was cut by 5 bases, the J end by 2 bases, with 9 bases between. Germline assignment: CDR1 SEHNR and CDR2 FQNEAQ (reference sequence). Here the CDR3 reads CASSVDRNYGYTF. The CDR3 DNA reads TGTGCCAGCAGCGTAGACAGGAACTATGGCTACACCTTC.

V usage is TRBV5-1 and J usage is TRBJ2-7; 10 bases are shared with TRBD1. Germline CDR1 reads SGHRS; CDR2 reads YFSETQ. This CDR3 contains 17 residues. The trim removed 0 bases at V and 5 bases at J, leaving 11 bases unmatched. Here the CDR3 reads CASSLVSPGTGDDEQYF. DNA of the CDR3: TGCGCCAGCAGCTTGGTTTCCCCCGGGACAGGGGATGACGAGCAGTACTTC.

The rearrangement links TRBV10-3 to TRBJ1-4, with D uncertain. Trimming shortened V by 6 bases and J by 3 bases, and 8 bases separated the two germline ends. Germline V CDR1 and CDR2: ENHRY, SYGVKD. The CDR3 contains 13 residues. CDR3 sequence: CAIRAEANEKLFF. The CDR3 DNA reads as TGTGCCATCAGGGCGGAGGCTAATGAAAAACTGTTTTTT.

The chain is built from TRBV18 and TRBJ2-1; the D is unclear. CDR3 length: 13 amino acids. The V and J ends lost 2 bases and 9 bases respectively, with 11 bases between them. Germline-derived CDR1 and CDR2 are KGHSH and LQKENI. CDR3 DNA sequence: TGTGCCAGCTCACCATCAGGTCGTGGTGAGCAGTTCTTC. Amino acid sequence: CASSPSGRGEQFF.

V gene TRBV28 combines with J gene TRBJ1-1; 8 bases agree with TRBD1. Losses at the gene ends were 4 bases for V and 1 base for J; bases not matched to a gene: 2. Germline CDR1 is MDHEN and CDR2 is SYDVKM. The CDR3 loop spans 14 amino acids. In nucleotides, the CDR3 is TGTGCCAGCAGTTCCGACAGGGGGAACACTGAAGCTTTCTTT. Protein: CASSSDRGNTEAFF.

The genes are TRBV11-2 and TRBJ2-1, with D maybe TRBD2 (5 bases). This CDR3 is 14 amino acids long. Germline lookup yields CDR1 SGHAT and CDR2 FQNNGV. The germline V and J ends were trimmed by 8 bases and 6 bases, with 17 bases remaining between them. CDR3 loop: CASEVAGAANEQFF. Here the CDR3 DNA reads TGTGCCAGCGAGGTGGCGGGTGCCGCCAATGAGCAGTTCTTC.

In nucleotides, the CDR3 is TGTGCCAGCAGTTACCGGGGGGCCTTACCGACAGATACGCAGTATTTT. It is translated as CASSYRGALPTDTQYF. The chain is built from TRBV6-5 and TRBJ2-3, with D possibly TRBD2 on 7 matching bases. Trimming took 2 bases from V and 3 from J, leaving 15 bases between them. This CDR3 contains 16 residues. Germline CDR1 and CDR2: MNHEY and SVGAGI.

Here the CDR3 reads CASSPGPRTTEAFF. The CDR3 DNA is TGCGCCAGCAGCCCGGGCCCCAGGACCACTGAAGCTTTCTTT. The chain is built from TRBV4-3 and TRBJ1-1; no clear D gene. Germline CDR1 and CDR2: LGHNA and YSLEER. The CDR3 is made up of 14 amino acids. Trimming shortened V by 4 bases and J by 4 bases, and 13 bases separated the two germline ends.

The rearrangement joins TRBV28 to TRBJ1-5, with D perhaps TRBD1 (6 bases). Germline V gene sequence: CDR1 MDHEN, CDR2 SYDVKM. The V end lost 11 bases, the J end lost 4 bases, and 18 bases lay between the germline ends. This CDR3 spans 14 amino acids. The CDR3 sequence is CASKGGVLNQPQHF. The CDR3 region has the DNA TGTGCCTCAAAGGGGGGGGTACTTAATCAGCCCCAGCATTTT.

The chain uses TRBV7-3 and TRBJ2-1; 9 nucleotides agree with TRBD2. The CDR3 length is 13 residues. Looked up from germline, CDR1 is SGHTA and CDR2 is FQGTGA. Germline trimming cut 2 bases from V and 10 bases from J; bases unmatched to any gene: 3. CDR3 protein: CASSLSGLAEQFF. The CDR3 nucleotides are TGTGCCAGCAGCTTATCCGGACTAGCGGAGCAGTTCTTC.

The chain recombines TRBV9 with TRBJ2-2, with a weak D call TRBD2 (5 bases). The V and J ends lost 4 bases and 6 bases respectively, with 16 bases between them. This CDR3 is 15 amino acids long. Germline CDR1 is SGDLS and CDR2 is YYNGEE. CDR3 in amino acids: CASSSNGIGAGELFF. In DNA form, the CDR3 reads TGTGCCAGCAGCTCCAACGGGATCGGCGCCGGGGAGCTGTTTTTT.

The chain carries TRBV5-4 and TRBJ2-2; D perhaps matches TRBD2 (6 bases). Germline-derived CDR1 and CDR2 are SGHNT and YYREEE (reference sequence). CDR3 size: 16 residues. V was cut by 0 bases and J by 1 base, with 10 bases left in between. CDR3 region: CASSLVVGGNTGELFF. CDR3 coding DNA: TGTGCCAGCAGCTTGGTGGTGGGAGGGAACACCGGGGAGCTGTTTTTT.

The chain employs TRBV5-4 and TRBJ1-3; D is possibly TRBD1 (5 bases). This CDR3 comprises 14 residues. V gave up 0 bases and J gave up 2 bases, with 6 bases separating them. The V gene's germline CDR1 is SGHNT and CDR2 YYREEE (reference sequence). CDR3 nucleotides: TGTGCCAGCAGCTTGGCAGGGCCTGGAAACACCATATATTTT. Amino acid sequence: CASSLAGPGNTIYF.

In this sample, this clone turned up once. In DNA form, the CDR3 reads TGTGCCAGCAGCCGAGGGACCACTGGCGAGGATGAGCAGTTCTTC. It encodes CASSRGTTGEDEQFF. The chain carries TRBV11-3 and TRBJ2-1; D may match TRBD1 or TRBD2 (5 bases each). This CDR3 is 15 amino acids long. CDR1 is SGHNT, CDR2 YENEEA, per germline. V was shortened by 5 bases and J by 8 bases, with 19 bases between the two germline ends.

V is TRBV5-4 and J is TRBJ2-7; D unclear. The germline V and J ends were trimmed by 1 base and 6 bases, with 14 bases remaining between them. The CDR3 sequence is 14 residues long. Per germline, CDR1 SGHNT and CDR2 YYREEE (reference sequence). CDR3 nucleotides: TGTGCCAGCAGCTTGAAACAGCCGGCAGGCGAGCAGTACTTC. Translated: CASSLKQPAGEQYF. Drawing the rest from reference TRBV5-4 and TRBJ2-7, the complete variable domain is ETGVTQSPTHLIKTRGQQVTLRCSSQSGHNTVSWYQQALGQGPQFIFQYYREEENGRGNFPPRFSGLQFPNYSSELNVNALELDDSALYLCASSLKQPAGEQYFGPGTRLTVT.

This rearrangement joins TRBV7-8 to TRBJ2-7; D ambiguous. In germline, CDR1 is SGHVS, CDR2 FQNEAQ. The CDR3 has 13 amino acids. V was pared by 1 base and J by 3 bases, with 7 bases between. The CDR3 here is CASSLGVGYEQYF. The DNA of the CDR3 is TGTGCCAGCAGCTTAGGGGTCGGCTACGAGCAGTACTTC.

This CDR3 is CASSQDQGWGNTIYF. The CDR3 DNA follows: TGTGCCAGCAGCCAAGATCAGGGATGGGGAAACACCATATATTTT. The V gene is TRBV14, the J gene TRBJ1-3; tentative D call: TRBD1 (5 bases). Trimming cost V 0 bases and J 4 bases, with 10 bases left between them. This CDR3 has 15 residues. Germline V lookup: CDR1 SGHDN, CDR2 FVKESK.

V and J are TRBV28 and TRBJ2-5; tentatively, D is TRBD2 (5 bases). Per germline, CDR1 MDHEN and CDR2 SYDVKM. Trimming shortened V by 5 bases and J by 0 bases, and 13 bases separated the two germline ends. The CDR3 contains 15 residues. CDR3 DNA: TGTGCCAGCAGTCTCTCAGGCGGGTACCAAGAGACCCAGTACTTC. This sequence encodes CASSLSGGYQETQYF. The variable domain in full, completed from reference TRBV28 and TRBJ2-5, reads DVKVTQSSRYLVKRTGEKVFLECVQDMDHENMFWYRQDPGLGLRLIYFSYDVKMKEKGDIPEGYSVSREKKERFSLILESASTNQTSMYLCASSLSGGYQETQYFGPGTRLLVL.

This chain joins TRBV5-5 and TRBJ2-5; no reliable D call. In germline, CDR1 is SGHKS, CDR2 YYEKEE (reference sequence). Trimming shortened V by 0 bases and J by 2 bases, and 17 bases separated the two germline ends. The CDR3 loop spans 17 amino acids. CDR3 amino acids: CASSLVPSSIRQETQYF. The CDR3 coding sequence is TGTGCCAGCAGCTTGGTGCCTAGTTCGATCCGGCAAGAGACCCAGTACTTC.